One and the same sample provided the 26 T cell receptor beta chains below, sequenced in a study of graft-versus-host responses after intestinal transplantation. The repertoire was sequenced with immunoSEQ multiplex PCR; TCRdb's copy has only in-frame clones and lacks some. Here the sample spans 70,000 to 75,000 clones, more than 80% being singletons. These receptors lack a known antigen. Sequenced material: unstimulated CD8+ T cells sorted from spleen or lymph node cells, taken before intestinal transplant. The receptors originated from a human donor who received an intestinal transplant.

The chain carries TRBV15 and TRBJ1-3, with D possibly TRBD1 on 6 matching bases. Germline values: CDR1 LNHNV, CDR2 YYDKDF (reference sequence). Deletions cut 0 bases from V and 7 bases from J, with 16 bases between. This CDR3 spans 16 amino acids. Here the CDR3 DNA reads TGTGCCACCAGCAGAGATCTAGCAGGGGAGTGGAACACCATATATTTT. Protein product: CATSRDLAGEWNTIYF.

The chain's CDR3 is CASSPTSVLAGGGADTQYF. As DNA, the CDR3 is TGCGCCAGCAGCCCGACCTCCGTCTTAGCGGGGGGCGGGGCAGATACGCAGTATTTT. This chain uses TRBV4-1 with TRBJ2-3; 10 bases map to TRBD2. The germline CDR1 and CDR2 sequences are MGHRA and YSYEKL. CDR3 size: 19 residues. Unmatched junction bases numbered 17, after V lost 4 bases and J lost 4 bases.

This chain joins TRBV11-2 and TRBJ2-2, with D perhaps TRBD1 (6 bases). The CDR3 totals 13 residues. The germline CDR1 and CDR2 sequences are SGHAT and FQNNGV. V was shortened by 1 base and J by 11 bases, with 11 bases between the two germline ends. CDR3 in DNA: TGTGCCAGCAGCTTAGGTTGGGGGCGAGAGCTGTTTTTT. Its protein is CASSLGWGRELFF.

This clone has only one observation. The gene calls are TRBV27 and TRBJ2-7; the match to TRBD2 covers 8 bases. Germline CDR1 MNHEY, CDR2 SMNVEV (reference sequence). The CDR3 is made up of 16 amino acids. V lost 2 bases, J lost 1 base, and 7 bases stayed unmatched. CDR3 protein: CASSLSGGSLSYEQYF. DNA for the CDR3: TGTGCCAGCAGTTTAAGCGGGGGCTCCCTTTCCTACGAGCAGTACTTC.

V gene TRBV9 combines with J gene TRBJ1-6; TRBD1 matches 7 bases. This CDR3 has 15 amino acids. The V and J ends lost 7 bases and 7 bases, in that order; junction bases with no gene match: 11. Germline assignment: CDR1 SGDLS and CDR2 YYNGEE. CDR3 DNA sequence: TGTGCCAGCCAGACAGGGCTGGGTGGGAATTCACCCCTCCACTTT. It specifies CASQTGLGGNSPLHF.

V and J are TRBV19 and TRBJ1-4, with D possibly TRBD1 on 5 matching bases. V gave up 6 bases and J gave up 8 bases, with 13 bases separating them. This CDR3 has 13 residues. CDR1 is LNHDA and CDR2 is SQIVND in the germline V gene (reference sequence). CDR3 sequence reads: CASSLDGAEKLFF. In nucleotides, the CDR3 is TGTGCCAGTAGCCTAGATGGGGCCGAAAAACTGTTTTTT.

The chain has TRBV5-1 and TRBJ2-5; the match to TRBD2 covers 8 bases. Trimming took 4 bases from V and 4 from J; bases not matched to a gene: 9. This CDR3 is built from 15 residues. Germline V CDR1 and CDR2: SGHRS, YFSETQ. CDR3: CASSLGLGIGETQYF. The CDR3 DNA follows: TGCGCCAGCAGCCTGGGACTAGGAATAGGAGAGACCCAGTACTTC.

In its sample, this clone was seen once. V and J are TRBV28 and TRBJ2-5; D is uncertain. The CDR3 sequence is 14 residues long. The germline V gene encodes CDR1 MDHEN and CDR2 SYDVKM. Trimming removed 3 bases at V and 2 bases at J, with 10 bases between. The CDR3 region has the DNA TGTGCCAGCAGTTTGGGCGCCCTTCAAGAGACCCAGTACTTC. Translated: CASSLGALQETQYF.

This clone was recorded once. The CDR3 reads CASSGGLAGGPEFF. DNA for the CDR3: TGTGCCAGCAGTGGGGGACTAGCGGGAGGCCCGGAGTTCTTC. The chain couples TRBV6-4 to TRBJ2-1, with 15 positions matching TRBD2. Germline values: CDR1 MRHNA, CDR2 SNTAGT. The junction had 6 bases not matched to a gene; V was cut back by 4 bases and J by 14 bases. This CDR3 is built from 14 residues.

The J gene is TRBJ1-2, the V gene TRBV2; 7 bases align to TRBD1. The CDR3 is 13 amino acids. The junction had 7 bases not matched to a gene; V was cut back by 6 bases and J by 6 bases. The germline CDR1 and CDR2 sequences are SNHLY and FYNNEI. DNA for the CDR3: TGTGCCAGCAGCGTTGACAGGGCCCATGGCTACACCTTC. Its protein is CASSVDRAHGYTF.

The chain has TRBV7-8 and TRBJ2-5; 7 bases map to TRBD2. CDR1 and CDR2 from the germline V gene are SGHVS and FQNEAQ. J gave up 2 bases and V 1 base, and 10 bases lay outside the gene matches. The CDR3 is made up of 17 amino acids. CDR3 bases: TGTGCCAGCAGCTTAGTCTCGCGGGGGACCGAACAAGAGACCCAGTACTTC. As protein: CASSLVSRGTEQETQYF.

The chain employs TRBV25-1 and TRBJ2-1; perhaps TRBD2 as D (6 bases). CDR1 is MGHDK and CDR2 is SYGVNS in the germline V gene. This CDR3 contains 16 residues. V was pared by 3 bases and J by 0 bases, with 12 bases between. The DNA for the CDR3 is TGTGCCAGCAGTGATCCTAGCGTGAGCTCCTACAATGAGCAGTTCTTC. Protein sequence: CASSDPSVSSYNEQFF.

The gene calls are TRBV7-9 and TRBJ2-3; TRBD2 matches at 9 bases. V was clipped by 2 bases and J by 4 bases; unmatched bases: 16. Per germline, CDR1 SEHNR and CDR2 FQNEAQ (reference sequence). The CDR3 has 19 amino acids. The CDR3 region has the DNA TGTGCCAGCAGCTTATTGCACGTCCTAGCGGGGCCGGGAGCAGATACGCAGTATTTT. The encoded protein is CASSLLHVLAGPGADTQYF.

The chain links TRBV7-6 to TRBJ1-3; the match to TRBD1 covers 7 bases. The CDR3 loop spans 15 amino acids. With V trimmed by 5 bases and J by 3 bases, 7 bases remained unmatched. Per germline, CDR1 SGHVS and CDR2 FNYEAQ. For the CDR3, the DNA is TGTGCCAGCAGCGGGGAAGGGGGCGGTGGAAACACCATATATTTT. Its protein is CASSGEGGGGNTIYF.

The rearrangement links TRBV9 to TRBJ1-2, with D unclear. Per germline, CDR1 SGDLS and CDR2 YYNGEE. Trimming took off 2 bases at V and 4 bases at J, with 9 bases between the two ends. The CDR3 spans 13 residues. Written as DNA, the CDR3 is TGTGCCAGCAGCGTGAGCCTCATCTATGGCTACACCTTC. This gives the protein CASSVSLIYGYTF.

The V call is TRBV10-3, the J call TRBJ1-2; the match to TRBD1 covers 11 bases. Losses at the gene ends were 4 bases for V and 3 bases for J; bases not matched to a gene: 1. This CDR3 spans 14 amino acids. The germline CDR1 and CDR2 sequences are ENHRY and SYGVKD. CDR3 in amino acids: CAISGGQGDYGYTF. CDR3 nucleotide sequence: TGTGCCATCAGTGGGGGACAGGGGGACTATGGCTACACCTTC.

This rearrangement joins TRBV11-2 to TRBJ2-7; TRBD2 matches 7 bases. Germline assignment: CDR1 SGHAT and CDR2 FQNNGV. Trimming at V came to 5 bases and at J to 0 bases, leaving 10 bases not matched to a gene. The CDR3 length is 16 residues. Written as DNA, the CDR3 is TGTGCCAGCAGCATCACAAGCGGGACTGGCTCCTACGAGCAGTACTTC. Protein: CASSITSGTGSYEQYF.

This clone has a single count. The CDR3 protein is CASSLRGGDTDTQYF. DNA of the CDR3: TGTGCCAGCAGCTTACGTGGAGGGGACACAGATACGCAGTATTTT. This chain uses TRBV7-9 with TRBJ2-3, with TRBD2 as a possible D gene (6 bases). V gave up 2 bases and J gave up 2 bases, with 11 bases separating them. This CDR3 spans 15 amino acids. Germline V gene lookup returns CDR1 SEHNR and CDR2 FQNEAQ (reference sequence). Drawing the rest from reference TRBV7-9 and TRBJ2-3, the complete variable domain is DTGVSQNPRHKITKRGQNVTFRCDPISEHNRLYWYRQTLGQGPEFLTYFQNEAQLEKSRLLSDRFSAERPKGSFSTLEIQRTEQGDSAMYLCASSLRGGDTDTQYFGPGTRLTVL.

This clone was picked up one time. The chain carries TRBV6-5 and TRBJ2-7, with TRBD1 matching over 7 bases. This CDR3 contains 14 residues. After removal of 6 bases from V and 0 bases from J, the junction contained 5 bases not matched to a gene. CDR1 is MNHEY and CDR2 is SVGAGI in the germline V gene. For the CDR3, the DNA is TGTGCCAGCAGCCTGGGACAGTACTCCTACGAGCAGTACTTC. Its protein product is CASSLGQYSYEQYF.

This chain joins TRBV10-1 and TRBJ2-7, with D maybe TRBD1 (6 bases). The germline CDR1 and CDR2 sequences are WNHNN and SYGVQD (reference sequence). The ends were cut back, 7 bases at V and 3 bases at J, with 13 bases in the middle. The CDR3 covers 13 residues. CDR3 region: CASTTRTDYEQYF. CDR3 sequence (DNA): TGCGCCAGCACTACGCGGACAGACTACGAGCAGTACTTC.

This chain links TRBV4-2 with TRBJ1-2, with D unresolved. CDR1 is LGHNA and CDR2 is YNFKEQ in the germline V gene. This CDR3 comprises 15 residues. V was pared by 0 bases and J by 1 base, with 9 bases between. CDR3 sequence: CASSQEEAGNYGYTF. The CDR3 DNA follows: TGTGCCAGCAGCCAAGAAGAGGCGGGTAACTATGGCTACACCTTC.

The V call is TRBV6-5, the J call TRBJ2-3; 8 bases are shared with TRBD1. Trimming at V came to 3 bases and at J to 4 bases, leaving 6 bases not matched to a gene. CDR3 length: 15 residues. Looked up from germline, CDR1 is MNHEY and CDR2 is SVGAGI. The CDR3 DNA reads as TGTGCCAGCAGTTATGGCGGGACAGGAGCAGATACGCAGTATTTT. It yields the protein CASSYGGTGADTQYF.

This sequence joins TRBV7-9 and TRBJ1-1; D may be TRBD1 (6 bases). Germline V gene sequence: CDR1 SEHNR, CDR2 FQNEAQ (reference sequence). There are 15 residues in the CDR3. Trimming shortened V by 4 bases and J by 5 bases, and 17 bases separated the two germline ends. The CDR3 reads CASSSSQGVRTEAFF. The DNA of the CDR3 is TGTGCCAGCAGCTCCTCACAGGGCGTTCGGACTGAAGCTTTCTTT.

The chain links TRBV6-1 to TRBJ1-5, with D unresolved. V was trimmed by 2 bases and J by 2 bases, leaving 13 bases between them. The CDR3 runs 16 residues. In germline, CDR1 is MNHNS, CDR2 SASEGT. Here the CDR3 reads CASSEPRGGGNQPQHF. CDR3 in DNA: TGTGCCAGCAGTGAACCGCGAGGTGGAGGCAATCAGCCCCAGCATTTT.

This chain links TRBV19 with TRBJ1-5; no clear D. CDR3 length equals 12 residues. Trimming took off 3 bases at V and 6 bases at J, with 6 bases between the two ends. CDR1 is LNHDA and CDR2 is SQIVND in the germline V gene (reference sequence). The CDR3 is CASSMAGQPQHF. In DNA form, the CDR3 reads TGTGCCAGTAGTATGGCAGGTCAGCCCCAGCATTTT.

The chain combines TRBV6-5 with TRBJ2-7; D is perhaps TRBD1 (6 bases). The CDR3 runs 14 residues. Per germline, CDR1 MNHEY and CDR2 SVGAGI. V was shortened by 5 bases and J by 2 bases, with 13 bases between the two germline ends. In DNA, the CDR3 is TGTGCCAGCAGTCGACAGGAGTACGCCTACGAGCAGTACTTC. Translating gives CASSRQEYAYEQYF.